The 17 T cell receptor beta chains in this list originate from one sample, sequenced in a study of regulatory T cells in long-lasting Graves disease. Regarding time point: persistent/refractory GD, antithyroid drugs over 5 years with positive TRAb. Researchers made the TCR library from RNA that was extracted from PBMCs. Building the TCR beta libraries relied on iRepertoire HTBI primers, and CDR3 regions underwent Arm-PCR. TCRdb redid the calling of the multiplex PCR reads with MiXCR, one entry per CDR3 protein. The profile covers about 460,000 distinct CDR3 sequences, with 20% to 25% appearing a single time and 10% to 15% taken by the ten largest. Sample: peripheral blood mononuclear cells (PBMCs), taken when the disease was refractory, from a patient treated with antithyroid drugs. These receptors were obtained from a female donor with Graves disease.

This clonotype was found many times. CDR3 sequence: CASSLWGANEKLFF. The CDR3 DNA follows: TGTGCCAGCAGTTTATGGGGGGCTAATGAAAAACTGTTTTTT. V is TRBV28 and J is TRBJ1-4; weak D call: TRBD1 (5 bases). The V end was cut by 0 bases, the J end by 3 bases, with 5 bases between. Germline-derived CDR1 and CDR2 are MDHEN and SYDVKM. This CDR3 comprises 14 residues.

The chain has TRBV5-6 and TRBJ2-5; 13 nucleotides align to TRBD2. The germline V gene encodes CDR1 SGHDT and CDR2 YYEEEE. This CDR3 region has 15 residues. J gave up 6 bases and V 4 bases, and 6 bases lay outside the gene matches. CDR3 protein: CASSGGLAGRKTQYF. Here the CDR3 DNA reads TGTGCCAGCAGCGGGGGACTAGCGGGGCGGAAGACCCAGTACTTC.

The chain employs TRBV7-2 and TRBJ2-7, with a tentative D call TRBD2 (6 bases). Germline-derived CDR1 and CDR2 are SGHTA and FQGNSA. The CDR3 is 17 residues long. V was pared by 1 base and J by 6 bases, with 22 bases between. The DNA for the CDR3 is TGTGCCAGCAGCTTAGACGGGGCCTGGCGGGGTGGAGGCGAGCAGTACTTC. Translation gives CASSLDGAWRGGGEQYF.

The genes are TRBV20-1 and TRBJ2-2; D is unresolved. The CDR3 covers 11 residues. Trimming stripped 6 bases from V and 6 bases from J, with 8 bases between. The germline V gene encodes CDR1 DFQATT and CDR2 SNEGSKA (reference sequence). CDR3 sequence reads: CSARSAGELFF. The CDR3 region has the DNA TGCAGTGCCCGGAGTGCCGGGGAGCTGTTTTTT.

This clonotype was found a few times. The V and J genes are TRBV11-2 and TRBJ2-4, with D perhaps being TRBD1 or TRBD2 (5 bases each). The CDR3 loop spans 17 amino acids. The germline CDR1 and CDR2 sequences are SGHAT and FQNNGV. V lost 5 bases to trimming and J lost 7 bases, with 24 bases between them. The CDR3 DNA follows: TGTGCCAGCAGCCCCCATTACGGGACCGGGACGTTCAACATTCAGTACTTC. Encoded protein: CASSPHYGTGTFNIQYF.

This chain joins TRBV11-2 and TRBJ2-7, with D possibly TRBD1 on 6 matching bases. The V gene's germline CDR1 is SGHAT and CDR2 FQNNGV. The length of the CDR3 is 17 residues. Trimming shortened V by 3 bases and J by 0 bases, and 18 bases separated the two germline ends. DNA for the CDR3: TGTGCCAGCAGCTTCTCCCTAACAGGGACCTTCTCCTACGAGCAGTACTTC. Its translation: CASSFSLTGTFSYEQYF.

This clonotype has a handful of counts. J is TRBJ1-1 and V is TRBV3-1, with 8 bases aligning to TRBD1. The CDR3 sequence is 14 residues long. CDR1 is LGHDT and CDR2 is YNNKEL in the germline V gene (reference sequence). V was clipped by 6 bases and J by 3 bases; unmatched bases: 6. CDR3 DNA sequence: TGTGCCAGCAGTGGCAGGGGGCGCGACACTGAAGCTTTCTTT. As protein: CASSGRGRDTEAFF.

This clonotype was seen at least ten times. The J gene is TRBJ2-5, the V gene TRBV7-2; TRBD1 aligns across 7 bases. Per the germline V gene, CDR1 is SGHTA and CDR2 is FQGNSA. V gave up 1 base and J gave up 5 bases; unmatched junction bases: 4. The CDR3 consists of 14 residues. CDR3 sequence reads: CASSLEQGSETQYF. In nucleotides, the CDR3 is TGTGCCAGCAGCTTAGAACAGGGGTCGGAGACCCAGTACTTC.

The chain recombines TRBV29-1 with TRBJ2-5; the match to TRBD2 covers 9 bases. With 0 bases clipped from V and 5 bases from J, the junction kept 10 bases outside the gene matches. This CDR3 is 16 amino acids long. Germline V gives CDR1 SQVTM, CDR2 ANQGSEA. The CDR3, as DNA: TGCAGCGTTGAAGATCAGCGGCGGGGGGGTACGGAGACCCAGTACTTC. Amino acids: CSVEDQRRGGTETQYF.

Of note for this clonotype: A read error may account for a junction end that differs from germline. The gene calls are TRBV4-3 and TRBJ1-4, with 7 bases that match TRBD1. Germline V CDR1 and CDR2: LGHNA, YSLEER. The CDR3 consists of 14 residues. The CDR3 reads CASSARDSGEKLFF. The CDR3 bases are TGCGCCAGCAGCGCCCGGGACAGCGGTGAAAAACTATTTTTT.

The table lists this clonotype with many counts. V gene TRBV6-5 combines with J gene TRBJ2-2, with D possibly being TRBD1 (5 bases). This CDR3 comprises 15 residues. The germline CDR1 and CDR2 sequences are MNHEY and SVGAGI. The V end lost 2 bases, the J end lost 5 bases, and 12 bases lay between the germline ends. In DNA, the CDR3 is TGTGCCAGCAGTTACGGCGGACAAGGAACCGGGGAGCTGTTTTTT. Its protein is CASSYGGQGTGELFF.

The table lists this clonotype with a few counts. The CDR3 sequence is CASSLGTGATDTQYF. CDR3 in DNA: TGTGCCAGCAGCTTAGGCACAGGGGCCACAGATACGCAGTATTTT. The gene calls are TRBV7-6 and TRBJ2-3, with 7 bases that match TRBD1. Per germline, CDR1 SGHVS and CDR2 FNYEAQ. Losses at the gene ends were 1 base for V and 2 bases for J; bases not matched to a gene: 3. This CDR3 contains 15 residues.

The rearrangement uses TRBV5-4 and TRBJ2-7; D may be TRBD1 (5 bases). V dropped 3 bases and J dropped 2 bases, with 12 bases sitting between them. The CDR3 sequence is 14 residues long. The germline V gene has CDR1 SGHNT and CDR2 YYREEE (reference sequence). CDR3 residues: CASSSGPAAYEQYF. CDR3 sequence (DNA): TGTGCCAGCAGCTCAGGGCCTGCGGCCTACGAGCAGTACTTC.

This clonotype has ten or more counts. V usage is TRBV28 and J usage is TRBJ2-7, with 9 bases aligning to TRBD1. CDR1 and CDR2 (germline): MDHEN, SYDVKM. V lost 10 bases and J lost 12; bases outside the gene matches: 13. This CDR3 has 12 amino acids. The CDR3 coding sequence is TGTGCCACCACGCGGGGACAGGGAGTGCCGTACTTC. The encoded protein is CATTRGQGVPYF.

This clonotype has more than one count but fewer than ten. This sequence joins TRBV20-1 and TRBJ2-7; TRBD2 agrees at 12 bases. The CDR3 is made up of 14 amino acids. V lost 6 bases and J lost 7; bases outside the gene matches: 10. Germline V CDR1 and CDR2: DFQATT, SNEGSKA (reference sequence). The CDR3 DNA reads as TGCAGTGCAACCAGACTAGCGGGAGCTCGAGAGCAGTACTTC. It codes for CSATRLAGAREQYF.

V is TRBV9 and J is TRBJ2-1; D is possibly TRBD2 (6 bases). CDR3 size: 14 residues. Germline CDR1 reads SGDLS; CDR2 reads YYNGEE. V lost 4 bases and J 5 bases, leaving 13 bases between the germline ends. CDR3 DNA: TGTGCCAGCAGCCGAGGAGGAGGGGACAATGAGCAGTTCTTC. Protein: CASSRGGGDNEQFF.

This clonotype was picked up many times. The V gene is TRBV7-2, the J gene TRBJ1-2; D not resolved. Trimming removed 4 bases from V and 2 bases from J, with 8 bases in between. This CDR3 is 13 amino acids long. Germline CDR1 reads SGHTA; CDR2 reads FQGNSA. This CDR3 is CASSSDGNYGYTF. For the CDR3, the DNA is TGTGCCAGCAGCTCGGACGGAAACTATGGCTACACCTTC. Using reference TRBV7-2 and TRBJ1-2 for the parts outside the CDR3, the full variable domain is GAGVSQSPSNKVTEKGKDVELRCDPISGHTALYWYRQSLGQGLEFLIYFQGNSAPDKSGLPSDRFSAERTGGSVSTLTIQRTQQEDSAVYLCASSSDGNYGYTFGSGTRLTVV.